Sequencing of this T cell receptor beta chain was carried out in a study of blood T cell repertoires in COVID-19 (dated by TCRdb to 2018 to 2021). In terms of the full investigation: Samples from collaborators originated in the United States, Italy and Spain and spanned both the acute and convalescent phases of COVID-19. Nearly every sample came with metadata listing a de-identified subject ID, COVID-19 status, age in years and sex. The material from the prospective study consisted of cDNA or gDNA derived from T cells, B-cell-depleted T cells, or PBMCs. Where HLA class I and class II types were available, the types were taken from metadata supplied by the sample provider, not from assay-based typing. Samples came from the ongoing ImmuneRACE study (first 160 participants) plus 1,254 subjects from 6 global collaborators. The repertoires were made available in a free public database intended to serve as a resource for research on the immune response to SARS-CoV-2. Deeply sampled blood TCRbeta repertoires from subjects exposed to, actively infected with, or recovered from COVID-19 were included in the dataset. Overall study results and their limits: The quantity of clinical and demographic metadata differed by source and by participant and was supplied without curation.

The immunoSEQ Assay, a bias-controlled multiplex PCR, was used to amplify TCRbeta CDR3 regions from genomic DNA. As for the original processing: The number of nucleated cells in each sample was estimated by amplification of reference gene primers within the assay. To quantify the absolute abundance of each unique TCRbeta CDR3 rearrangement, sequence reads were collapsed and filtered. Productive Simpson clonality was computed per sample as the square root of Simpson's diversity index over productive rearrangements. TCRdb limited this immuneACCESS table to in-frame rearrangements with V and J called. A share of clones is missing; checked studies link under half to unresolved V genes, and the rest is unexplained. From that table come the V and J calls and clone size; the DNA was used to work out D and trimming. This sample gives a few hundred thousand clones in total; 89% of them show up just once. 4% to 5% of the sample lies in the top ten.

Details on this clone: Its binding antigen is unknown. No qualities accompany the bases; no much larger clone lies one base away.

V is reduced by 7 bases and J by 4 bases, leaving a spacing of 13 bases between them. As encoded in the germline V gene, CDR1 is MNHEY while CDR2 is SVGAGI. The CDR3 covers 13 residues, taking in both the cysteine and the phenylalanine. The sequence is cut down to CDR3 DNA, 39 bases in frame from base 1. Samples from volunteer blood donors who had recovered from COVID-19 were contributed by a second Seattle source. The collaborating institutions used their own protocols to collect whole blood in K2EDTA tubes. For TCRbeta analysis, collaborators shipped samples as frozen whole blood, isolated PBMCs, or DNA extracted from either of those sample types.

Sequenced input: peripheral blood. The sequence derives from a woman in her thirties or forties who had recovered from COVID-19. The chain is encoded by TRBV6-5 joined to TRBJ1-2; possibly the D gene is TRBD1, per 5 matching bases. The sequence in DNA is TGTGCCAGCACCGCAGGGTCATTCTATGGCTACACCTTC. It specifies CASTAGSFYGYTF.